The 14 T cell receptor beta chains reported below all come from one sample, sequenced in a study of blood T cell repertoires in COVID-19. Clones were sequenced by immunoSEQ multiplex PCR, and TCRdb holds only the in-frame ones, with some missing. The sample includes some 180,000 clones, 80% to 90% of them seen just once. Sequencing input: peripheral blood. The receptor source for this set is a human donor in a cohort sampled during active COVID-19.

The chain is built from TRBV7-9 and TRBJ1-2; 10 nucleotides line up with TRBD1. V gave up 3 bases and J gave up 8 bases; unmatched junction bases: 6. Germline CDR1 is SEHNR and CDR2 is FQNEAQ (reference sequence). The CDR3 spans 14 residues. The CDR3 bases are TGTGCCAGCAGCTTGGGACAGGGGATTTGGGGCTACACCTTC. Protein sequence: CASSLGQGIWGYTF. Supplemented by reference TRBV7-9 and TRBJ1-2, the full variable domain reads DTGVSQNPRHKITKRGQNVTFRCDPISEHNRLYWYRQTLGQGPEFLTYFQNEAQLEKSRLLSDRFSAERPKGSFSTLEIQRTEQGDSAMYLCASSLGQGIWGYTFGSGTRLTVV.

The CDR3 DNA follows: TGCGCCAGCAGCCAAGATTCAAGGGGTGGAACTGAAGCTTTCTTT. It encodes CASSQDSRGGTEAFF. The chain combines TRBV4-1 with TRBJ1-1, with a possible D match to TRBD1 (5 bases). CDR1 is MGHRA, CDR2 YSYEKL, per germline. CDR3 size: 15 residues. V shed 0 bases and J shed 5 bases, with 13 bases lying between them.

V and J are TRBV6-1 and TRBJ2-7; possibly TRBD1 for D (5 bases). With 3 bases removed from V and 6 bases from J, the gap between germline ends came to 9 bases. This CDR3 has 12 amino acids. The germline V gene has CDR1 MNHNS and CDR2 SASEGT. This CDR3 reads CASSETAVEQYF. CDR3 in DNA: TGTGCCAGCAGTGAGACAGCCGTCGAGCAGTACTTC.

V and J are TRBV18 and TRBJ2-1, with a weak D call TRBD2 (5 bases). Trimming stripped 3 bases from V and 4 bases from J, with 13 bases between. CDR1 and CDR2 from the germline V gene are KGHSH and LQKENI. This CDR3 comprises 15 residues. The CDR3 here is CASSPSSKRYNEQFF. The CDR3, as DNA: TGTGCCAGCTCACCCTCTTCTAAGCGGTACAATGAGCAGTTCTTC.

This chain joins TRBV28 and TRBJ2-1; a weak D match, TRBD2 (5 bases). The germline gives CDR1 MDHEN, CDR2 SYDVKM. The CDR3 sequence is 15 residues long. V was clipped by 8 bases and J by 9 bases, with 23 bases between them. CDR3 protein: CASGRPTTRAFEQFF. CDR3 in DNA: TGTGCCAGCGGACGACCGACTACCCGTGCTTTTGAGCAGTTCTTC.

This clone has just one count. The chain uses TRBV2 and TRBJ2-1; 8 bases are shared with TRBD1. CDR3 length equals 15 residues. The ends lost 5 bases at V and 0 bases at J; junction bases unmatched: 3. CDR1 is SNHLY and CDR2 is FYNNEI in the germline V gene. Here the CDR3 DNA reads TGTGCCAGCAGTACCGGGACAGGCTCCTACAATGAGCAGTTCTTC. Protein sequence: CASSTGTGSYNEQFF.

The genes are TRBV5-1 and TRBJ2-7, with TRBD2 identical over 7 bases. CDR3 size: 16 residues. CDR1 and CDR2 from the germline V gene are SGHRS and YFSETQ. V lost 4 bases, J lost 0 bases, and 10 bases stayed unmatched. CDR3 nucleotides: TGCGCCAGCAGCAAATTAGGCACTAGCGTCTCCTACGAGCAGTACTTC. This sequence encodes CASSKLGTSVSYEQYF.

The genes are TRBV27 and TRBJ2-7; 8 positions agree with TRBD1. Germline V gives CDR1 MNHEY, CDR2 SMNVEV (reference sequence). CDR3 size: 15 residues. V shed 3 bases, J shed 0 bases, and the junction held 4 bases outside the gene matches. As DNA, the CDR3 is TGTGCCAGCAGTTTCGGGACAGGCAGCTCCTACGAGCAGTACTTC. This gives the protein CASSFGTGSSYEQYF.

The V call is TRBV3-1 (or the pseudogene TRBV3-2), the J call TRBJ2-7; 8 bases are a match to TRBD1. Germline trimming cut 1 base from V and 3 bases from J; bases unmatched to any gene: 5. Per germline, CDR1 LGHDT and CDR2 YNNKEL (reference sequence). The CDR3 length is 15 residues. For the CDR3, the DNA is TGTGCCAGCAGCCAAGGCTCAGGGGGCCACTACGAGCAGTACTTC. Translating gives CASSQGSGGHYEQYF.

The rearrangement joins TRBV28 to TRBJ2-6; D is ambiguous. V was cut by 4 bases and J by 0 bases, with 13 bases left in between. CDR1 and CDR2 (germline): MDHEN, SYDVKM. This CDR3 has 17 amino acids. The CDR3 region has the DNA TGTGCCAGCAGTTCCGCCGCGGTGGACTCTGGGGCCAACGTCCTGACTTTC. Amino acids: CASSSAAVDSGANVLTF.

The chain has TRBV30 and TRBJ2-6, with TRBD2 identical over 7 bases. The CDR3 covers 17 residues. The germline V gene has CDR1 GTSNPN and CDR2 SVGIG (reference sequence). The trim removed 0 bases at V and 4 bases at J, leaving 9 bases unmatched. Here the CDR3 reads CAWSVGAGRAGANVLTF. Written as DNA, the CDR3 is TGTGCCTGGAGTGTAGGGGCAGGGAGGGCAGGGGCCAACGTCCTGACTTTC.

The chain links TRBV5-1 to TRBJ2-2; 10 nucleotides match TRBD2. The V gene end was trimmed by 2 bases and the J gene end by 4 bases; junction bases not matched to a gene: 5. This CDR3 contains 16 residues. Germline CDR1 is SGHRS and CDR2 is YFSETQ. Here the CDR3 reads CASSFRVAGGTGELFF. CDR3 bases: TGCGCCAGCAGCTTCAGGGTAGCGGGAGGCACCGGGGAGCTGTTTTTT.

The rearrangement joins TRBV19 to TRBJ2-2; the match to TRBD1 covers 9 bases. The CDR3 consists of 16 residues. Germline trimming cut 4 bases from V and 7 bases from J; bases unmatched to any gene: 10. Germline CDR1 LNHDA, CDR2 SQIVND (reference sequence). As DNA, the CDR3 is TGTGCCAGTAGTACCCCGGGACAGGGACGGGACGGGGAGCTGTTTTTT. Its protein is CASSTPGQGRDGELFF. Looking up the rest from reference TRBV19 and TRBJ2-2 gives the full variable domain: DGGITQSPKYLFRKEGQNVTLSCEQNLNHDAMYWYRQDPGQGLRLIYYSQIVNDFQKGDIAEGYSVSREKKESFPLTVTSAQKNPTAFYLCASSTPGQGRDGELFFGEGSRLTVL.

The count of this clone is one. V is TRBV18 and J is TRBJ2-2; TRBD2 agrees at 9 bases. Trimming took 3 bases from V and 2 from J; bases not matched to a gene: 1. The CDR3 is 15 amino acids. Germline V gene data show CDR1 as KGHSH and CDR2 as LQKENI. CDR3 region: CASSPGLANTGELFF. As DNA, the CDR3 is TGTGCCAGCTCACCGGGACTAGCCAACACCGGGGAGCTGTTTTTT.